Listed below are T cell receptor beta chains from one sample, sequenced in a study of blood T cells in healthy people across ages. Via MiXCR, TCRdb re-called the 5' RACE reads, giving one row per CDR3 protein. The sample contains 920,000 or so distinct CDR3 sequences, roughly 45% of which appear only once. The sample was blood. The source is a woman in her sixties in good health. Both conserved end residues are part of each CDR3. The D gene is left open where the match is weak. Not all rows give a size; the values are once, few, many and, for expanded clones, a class.

>TRBJ2-1|TRBD2|TRBV4-1|-
CASSQDSSGRADEQFF
TGCGCCAGCAGCCAAGATAGCAGCGGGAGGGCAGATGAGCAGTTCTTC
>TRBJ2-7|-|TRBV27|-
CASSLATEPYEQYF
TGTGCCAGCAGTTTGGCGACGGAACCCTACGAGCAGTACTTC
>TRBJ2-1|TRBD2|TRBV20-1|-
CSAFSGSYYNEQFF
TGCAGTGCGTTCAGCGGGAGTTACTACAATGAGCAGTTCTTC
>TRBJ1-4|-|TRBV12-3/TRBV12-4|-
CASSSGRLPKLFF
TGTGCCAGCAGTTCCGGCCGCTTGCCAAAACTGTTTTTT
>TRBJ2-3|-|TRBV9|many
CASSVVVADTQYF
TGTGCCAGCAGCGTAGTGGTAGCAGATACGCAGTATTTT
>TRBJ1-1|TRBD1|TRBV29-1|few
CSVEGQVKNTEAFF
TGCAGCGTTGAGGGACAGGTAAAGAACACTGAAGCTTTCTTT
>TRBJ1-4|-|TRBV21-1|-
CASSILGRGTNEKLFF
TGTGCCAGCAGCATTTTAGGAAGAGGGACTAATGAAAAACTGTTTTTT
>TRBJ1-4|-|TRBV9|many
CASSSTGTGTEKLFF
TGTGCCAGCAGCTCTACCGGGACGGGGACGGAAAAACTGTTTTTT
>TRBJ2-5|-|TRBV20-1|-
CSAREQTQETQYF
TGCAGTGCTAGAGAACAAACCCAAGAGACCCAGTACTTC
>TRBJ1-2|-|TRBV28|few
CASSLRTVYGYTF
TGTGCCAGCAGTTTGCGGACAGTCTATGGCTACACCTTC
>TRBJ2-5|-|TRBV2|-
CASRGGVYNEQYF
TGTGCCAGCAGAGGGGGGGTCTACAATGAGCAGTACTTC
>TRBJ1-1|-|TRBV12-5|-
CASGLPPFGEAFF
TGTGCTAGTGGTTTGCCCCCGTTTGGTGAAGCTTTCTTT
>TRBJ2-3|-|TRBV6-6|-
CAGGKGDTQYF
TGTGCCGGAGGGAAGGGAGATACGCAGTATTTT
>TRBJ1-1|-|TRBV4-1|few
CASSQDGVRAFF
TGCGCCAGCAGCCAAGATGGAGTGCGAGCTTTCTTT
>TRBJ2-7|-|TRBV6-5|-
CASSAGQRYEQYF
TGTGCCAGCAGTGCGGGACAGCGATACGAGCAGTACTTC
>TRBJ1-4|TRBD1|TRBV6-5|-
CASSYSGTATNEKLFF
TGTGCCAGCAGTTACTCAGGGACAGCAACTAATGAAAAACTGTTTTTT
>TRBJ2-5|-|TRBV29-1|-
CSVESWDQTRGGQETQYF
TGCAGCGTTGAAAGCTGGGACCAGACAAGAGGGGGGCAAGAGACCCAGTACTTC
>TRBJ2-7|TRBD2|TRBV20-1|-
CSARLSGSFLYEQYF
TGCAGTGCTAGGTTAAGCGGGAGTTTTCTCTACGAGCAGTACTTC
>TRBJ1-5|-|TRBV5-6|many
CASSLRGDQPQHF
TGTGCCAGCAGTTTGCGGGGAGATCAGCCCCAGCATTTT
>TRBJ2-1|TRBD1|TRBV28|few
CASSPPDRSYNEQFF
TGTGCCAGCAGCCCCCCGGACAGGTCTTACAATGAGCAGTTCTTC
>TRBJ1-1|TRBD1|TRBV2|-
CASSTTGVGTEAFF
TGTGCCAGCAGTACCACAGGGGTGGGTACTGAAGCTTTCTTT
>TRBJ2-3|-|TRBV7-6|many
CASSQDFTDTQYF
TGTGCCAGCAGCCAAGATTTCACAGATACGCAGTATTTT
>TRBJ1-2|TRBD1|TRBV20-1|few
CSARGTGQRGYTF
TGCAGTGCTAGAGGGACAGGACAGCGCGGCTACACCTTC
>TRBJ1-6|-|TRBV13|few
CASSLVRTEAFSPLHF
TGTGCCAGCAGCTTAGTGAGGACTGAAGCTTTTTCACCCCTCCACTTT
>TRBJ2-1|TRBD2|TRBV3-1|-
CASSQVGSGIQDEQFF
TGTGCCAGCAGCCAAGTGGGAAGCGGGATTCAAGATGAGCAGTTCTTC
>TRBJ1-2|-|TRBV10-3|few
CAISESTRTGNYGYTF
TGTGCCATCAGTGAGTCGACTAGGACGGGTAACTATGGCTACACCTTC
>TRBJ2-5|-|TRBV27|-
CASNKRGSWEQYF
TGTGCCAGCAATAAAAGGGGATCTTGGGAGCAGTACTTC
>TRBJ2-7|-|TRBV4-2|few
CASSQSGTRSYEQYF
TGTGCCAGCAGCCAATCCGGGACTCGATCCTACGAGCAGTACTTC
>TRBJ2-3|-|TRBV4-1|-
CASSQGQDRREDTQYF
TGCGCCAGCAGCCAAGGTCAAGATCGGCGAGAAGATACGCAGTATTTT
>TRBJ2-5|TRBD2|TRBV4-1|-
CASRPHGWRERETQYF
TGCGCCAGCAGACCACACGGATGGCGGGAGCGGGAGACCCAGTACTTC
>TRBJ2-7|-|TRBV21-1|once
CASAPMASGVSYNEQYF
TGTGCCAGCGCCCCGATGGCTAGCGGCGTCTCCTACAATGAGCAGTACTTC
>TRBJ2-7|-|TRBV6-2/TRBV6-3|few
CASQGGEQYF
TGTGCCAGCCAGGGGGGCGAGCAGTACTTC
>TRBJ2-5|TRBD2|TRBV2|-
CASRPPGLAGINEQYF
TGTGCCAGCAGACCCCCGGGACTAGCGGGTATTAATGAGCAGTACTTC
>TRBJ2-7|TRBD1|TRBV6-6|-
CASSFGQGAYHEQYF
TGTGCCAGCAGTTTTGGGCAGGGGGCTTACCACGAGCAGTACTTC
>TRBJ2-7|-|TRBV2|few
CASSVQLGGYEQYF
TGTGCCAGCAGTGTCCAGCTAGGAGGTTACGAGCAGTACTTC
>TRBJ2-5|TRBD1|TRBV14|-
CASSQAQGVYF
TGTGCCAGCAGCCAAGCACAGGGGGTGTACTTC
>TRBJ1-1|TRBD1|TRBV7-9|-
CASTVGGLNTEAFF
TGTGCCAGCACCGTAGGGGGCCTGAACACTGAAGCTTTCTTT
>TRBJ1-1|-|TRBV28|-
CASSLLTLRPGTEAFF
TGTGCCAGCAGCCTCCTAACTCTTCGACCGGGGACTGAAGCTTTCTTT